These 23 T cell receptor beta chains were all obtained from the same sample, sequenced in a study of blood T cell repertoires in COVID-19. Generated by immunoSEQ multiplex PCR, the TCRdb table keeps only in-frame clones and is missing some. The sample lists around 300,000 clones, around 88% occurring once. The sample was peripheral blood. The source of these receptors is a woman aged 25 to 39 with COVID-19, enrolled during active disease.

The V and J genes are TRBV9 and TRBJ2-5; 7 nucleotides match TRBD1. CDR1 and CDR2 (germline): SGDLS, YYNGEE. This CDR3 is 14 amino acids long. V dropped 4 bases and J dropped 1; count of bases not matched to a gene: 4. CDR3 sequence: CASSKTGLQETQYF. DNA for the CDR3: TGTGCCAGCAGCAAGACAGGGCTCCAAGAGACCCAGTACTTC.

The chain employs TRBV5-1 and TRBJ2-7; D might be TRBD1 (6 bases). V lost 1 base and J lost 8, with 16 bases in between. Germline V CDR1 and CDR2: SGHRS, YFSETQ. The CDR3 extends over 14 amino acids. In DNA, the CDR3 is TGCGCCAGCAGCTTGAATGGACAGCCCGGGCAGCAGTACTTC. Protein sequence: CASSLNGQPGQQYF.

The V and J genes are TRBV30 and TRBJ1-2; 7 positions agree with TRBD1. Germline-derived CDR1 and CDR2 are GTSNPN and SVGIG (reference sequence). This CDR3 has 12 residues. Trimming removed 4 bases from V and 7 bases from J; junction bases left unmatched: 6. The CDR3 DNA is TGTGCCTGGACAGGGGGGTCGTCTGGCTACACCTTC. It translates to CAWTGGSSGYTF.

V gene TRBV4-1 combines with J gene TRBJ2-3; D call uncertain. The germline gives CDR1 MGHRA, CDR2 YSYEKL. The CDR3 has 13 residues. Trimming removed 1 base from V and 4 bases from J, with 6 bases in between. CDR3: CASSQAGPDTQYF. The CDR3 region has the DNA TGCGCCAGCAGCCAAGCTGGCCCAGATACGCAGTATTTT.

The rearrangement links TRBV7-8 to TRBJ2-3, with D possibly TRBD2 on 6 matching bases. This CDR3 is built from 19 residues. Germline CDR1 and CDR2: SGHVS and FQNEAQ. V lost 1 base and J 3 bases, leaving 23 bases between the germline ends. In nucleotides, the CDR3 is TGTGCCAGCAGCTTAGAGCTCGCGGGCGGGGTCCGGAGGACAGATACGCAGTATTTT. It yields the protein CASSLELAGGVRRTDTQYF.

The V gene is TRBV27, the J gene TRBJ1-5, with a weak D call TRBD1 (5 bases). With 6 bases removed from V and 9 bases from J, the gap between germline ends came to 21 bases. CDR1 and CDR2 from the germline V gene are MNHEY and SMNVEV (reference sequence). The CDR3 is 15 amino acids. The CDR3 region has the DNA TGTGCCAGCAGCGCCATGGAAGGGGACTCACGGCCCCAGCATTTT. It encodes CASSAMEGDSRPQHF.

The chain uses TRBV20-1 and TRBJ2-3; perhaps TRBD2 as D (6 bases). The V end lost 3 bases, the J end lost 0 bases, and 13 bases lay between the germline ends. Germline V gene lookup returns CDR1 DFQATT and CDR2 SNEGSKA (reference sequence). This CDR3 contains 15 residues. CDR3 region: CSASPQRASTDTQYF. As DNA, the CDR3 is TGCAGTGCTAGTCCCCAGCGGGCTAGCACAGATACGCAGTATTTT.

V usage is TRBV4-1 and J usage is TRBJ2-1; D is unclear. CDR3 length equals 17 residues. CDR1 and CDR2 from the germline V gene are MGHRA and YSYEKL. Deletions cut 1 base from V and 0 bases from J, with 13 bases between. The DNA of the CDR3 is TGCGCCAGCAGCCAAGCTCCGGCGGCTAACTCCTACAATGAGCAGTTCTTC. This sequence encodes CASSQAPAANSYNEQFF.

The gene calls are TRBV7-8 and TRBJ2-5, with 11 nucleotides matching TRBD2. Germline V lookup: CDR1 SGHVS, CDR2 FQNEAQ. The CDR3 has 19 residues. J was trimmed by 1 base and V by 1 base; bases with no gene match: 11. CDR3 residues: CASSLELAGANELQETQYF. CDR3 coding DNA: TGTGCCAGCAGCTTAGAACTAGCGGGGGCCAACGAACTCCAAGAGACCCAGTACTTC.

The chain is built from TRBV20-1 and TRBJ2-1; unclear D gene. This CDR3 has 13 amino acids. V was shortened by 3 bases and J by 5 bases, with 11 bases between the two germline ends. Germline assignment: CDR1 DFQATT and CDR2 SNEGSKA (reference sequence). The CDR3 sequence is CSASLSVNNEQFF. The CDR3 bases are TGCAGTGCTAGTCTTTCTGTTAACAATGAGCAGTTCTTC.

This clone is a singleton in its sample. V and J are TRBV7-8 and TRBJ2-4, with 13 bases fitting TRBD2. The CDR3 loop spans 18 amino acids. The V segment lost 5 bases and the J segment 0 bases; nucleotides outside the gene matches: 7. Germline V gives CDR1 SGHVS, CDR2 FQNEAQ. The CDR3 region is CASSLRLAGGLAKNIQYF. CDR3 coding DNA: TGTGCCAGCAGCCTGCGACTAGCGGGGGGACTAGCCAAAAACATTCAGTACTTC.

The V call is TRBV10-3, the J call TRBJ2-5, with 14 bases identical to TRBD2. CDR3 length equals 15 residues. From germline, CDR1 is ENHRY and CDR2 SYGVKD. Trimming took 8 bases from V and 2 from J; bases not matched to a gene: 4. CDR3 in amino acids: CAIGLAGGIQETQYF. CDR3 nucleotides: TGTGCCATCGGACTAGCGGGGGGTATACAAGAGACCCAGTACTTC.

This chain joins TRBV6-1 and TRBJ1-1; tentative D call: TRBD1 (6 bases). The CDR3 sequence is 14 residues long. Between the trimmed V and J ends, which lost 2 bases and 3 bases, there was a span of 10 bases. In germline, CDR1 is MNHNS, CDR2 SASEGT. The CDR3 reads CASSERGGDTEAFF. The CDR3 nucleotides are TGTGCCAGCAGTGAACGGGGGGGCGACACTGAAGCTTTCTTT.

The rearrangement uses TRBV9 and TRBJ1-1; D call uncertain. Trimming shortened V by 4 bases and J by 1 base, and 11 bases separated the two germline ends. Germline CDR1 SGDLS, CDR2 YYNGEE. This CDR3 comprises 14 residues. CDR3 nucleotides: TGTGCCAGCAGCCCCCTAGTCGAGAACACTGAAGCTTTCTTT. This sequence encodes CASSPLVENTEAFF.

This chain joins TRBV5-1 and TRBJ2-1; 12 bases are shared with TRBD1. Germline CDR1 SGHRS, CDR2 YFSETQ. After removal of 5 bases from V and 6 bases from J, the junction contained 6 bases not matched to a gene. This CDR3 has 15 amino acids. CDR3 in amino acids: CASRPGQGAANEQFF. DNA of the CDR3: TGCGCCAGCAGACCGGGACAGGGGGCGGCCAATGAGCAGTTCTTC.

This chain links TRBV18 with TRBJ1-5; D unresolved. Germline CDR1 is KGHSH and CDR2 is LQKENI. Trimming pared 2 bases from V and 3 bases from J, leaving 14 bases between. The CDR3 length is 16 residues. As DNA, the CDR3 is TGTGCCAGCTCACCAGGGGAGGGCAGGCTCAATCAGCCCCAGCATTTT. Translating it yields CASSPGEGRLNQPQHF.

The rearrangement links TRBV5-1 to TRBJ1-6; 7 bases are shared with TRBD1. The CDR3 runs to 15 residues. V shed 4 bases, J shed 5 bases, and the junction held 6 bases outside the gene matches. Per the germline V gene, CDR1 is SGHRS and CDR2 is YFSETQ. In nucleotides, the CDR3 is TGCGCCAGCAGCCGCGGGACAGCAAATAATTCACCCCTCCACTTT. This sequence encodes CASSRGTANNSPLHF.

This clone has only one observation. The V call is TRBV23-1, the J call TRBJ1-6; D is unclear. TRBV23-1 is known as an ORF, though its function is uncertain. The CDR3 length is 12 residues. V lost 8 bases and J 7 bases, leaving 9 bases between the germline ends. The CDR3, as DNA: TGCGCCAGCCGTAATTTAAATTCACCCCTCCACTTT. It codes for CASRNLNSPLHF.

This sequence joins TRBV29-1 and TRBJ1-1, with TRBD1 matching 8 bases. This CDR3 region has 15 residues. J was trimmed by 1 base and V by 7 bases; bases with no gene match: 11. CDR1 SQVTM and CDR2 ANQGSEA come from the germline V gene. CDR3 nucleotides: TGCAGCGGGAGGTGGGCAGGGGGCTCGAACACTGAAGCTTTCTTT. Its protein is CSGRWAGGSNTEAFF.

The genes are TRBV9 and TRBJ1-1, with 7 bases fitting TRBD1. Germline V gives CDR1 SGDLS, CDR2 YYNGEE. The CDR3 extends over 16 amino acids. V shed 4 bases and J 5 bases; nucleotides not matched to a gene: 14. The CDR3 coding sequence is TGTGCCAGCAGCTCCGCTAAGGGGGCAAGAGGTACTGAAGCTTTCTTT. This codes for CASSSAKGARGTEAFF.

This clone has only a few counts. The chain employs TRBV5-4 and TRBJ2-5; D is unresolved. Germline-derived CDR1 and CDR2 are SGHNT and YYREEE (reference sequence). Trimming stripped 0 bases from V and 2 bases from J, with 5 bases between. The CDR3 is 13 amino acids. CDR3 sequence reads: CASSLDRQETQYF. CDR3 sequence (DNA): TGTGCCAGCAGCTTGGACAGACAAGAGACCCAGTACTTC. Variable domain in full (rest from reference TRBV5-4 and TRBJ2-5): ETGVTQSPTHLIKTRGQQVTLRCSSQSGHNTVSWYQQALGQGPQFIFQYYREEENGRGNFPPRFSGLQFPNYSSELNVNALELDDSALYLCASSLDRQETQYFGPGTRLLVL.

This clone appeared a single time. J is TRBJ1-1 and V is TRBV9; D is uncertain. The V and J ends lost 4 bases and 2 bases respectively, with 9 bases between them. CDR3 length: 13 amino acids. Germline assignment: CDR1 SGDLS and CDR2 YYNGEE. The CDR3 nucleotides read TGTGCCAGCAGCAGCGGTCCCAACACTGAAGCTTTCTTT. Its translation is CASSSGPNTEAFF.

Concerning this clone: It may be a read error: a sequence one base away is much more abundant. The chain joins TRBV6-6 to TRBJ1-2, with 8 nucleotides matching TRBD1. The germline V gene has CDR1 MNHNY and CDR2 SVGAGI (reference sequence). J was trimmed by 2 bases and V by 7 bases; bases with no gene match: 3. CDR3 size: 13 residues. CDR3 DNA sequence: TGTGCCAGCACCCGACAGGGGAACTATGGCTACACCTTC. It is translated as CASTRQGNYGYTF.